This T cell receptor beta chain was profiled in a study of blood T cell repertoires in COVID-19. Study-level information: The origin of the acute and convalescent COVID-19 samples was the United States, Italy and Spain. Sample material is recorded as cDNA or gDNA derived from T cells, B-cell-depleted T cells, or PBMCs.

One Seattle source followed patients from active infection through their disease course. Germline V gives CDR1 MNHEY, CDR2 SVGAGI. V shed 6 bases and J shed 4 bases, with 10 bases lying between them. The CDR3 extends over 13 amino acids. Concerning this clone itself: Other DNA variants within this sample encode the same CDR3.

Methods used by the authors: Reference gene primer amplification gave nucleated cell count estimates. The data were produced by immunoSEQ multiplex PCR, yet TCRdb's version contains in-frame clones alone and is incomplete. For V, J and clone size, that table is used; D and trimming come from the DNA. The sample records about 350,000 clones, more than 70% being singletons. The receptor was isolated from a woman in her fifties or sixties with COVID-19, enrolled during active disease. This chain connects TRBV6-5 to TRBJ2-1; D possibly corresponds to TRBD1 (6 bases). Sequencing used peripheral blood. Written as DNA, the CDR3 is TGTGCCAGCAGAACCACAGGGTACAATGAGCAGTTCTTC. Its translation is CASRTTGYNEQFF.